The 24 T cell receptor beta chains listed next were all sequenced from one sample in a study of cytomegalovirus exposure and HLA in healthy donors. The PCR ran on 60 Vbeta and 13 Jbeta primers. Clones were sequenced by immunoSEQ multiplex PCR, and TCRdb holds only the in-frame ones, with some missing. The data contain about 130,000 clones, 17% of them singletons. The material sequenced was PBMCs. The receptors come from a female donor in good health and CMV-seropositive.

This chain uses TRBV5-8 with TRBJ2-5; 7 positions match TRBD1. Per the germline V gene, CDR1 is SGHTS and CDR2 is YDEGEE. The CDR3 loop spans 14 amino acids. V lost 7 bases to trimming and J lost 5 bases; unmatched junction nucleotides: 11. CDR3 coding DNA: TGTGCCAGCTTGGAGGAGGCGACAGGGGAGACCCAGTACTTC. Translation: CASLEEATGETQYF.

This clone has just a few counts. The chain joins TRBV4-1 to TRBJ1-1; 7 bases agree with TRBD1. From germline, CDR1 is MGHRA and CDR2 YSYEKL. This CDR3 has 18 residues. V was pared by 1 base and J by 1 base, with 12 bases of the junction left unmatched. CDR3 sequence: CASSQGLFVGGKNTEAFF. The CDR3 DNA reads as TGCGCCAGCAGCCAAGGATTGTTTGTAGGGGGCAAGAACACTGAAGCTTTCTTT.

This clone was detected only a few times. The rearrangement joins TRBV4-2 to TRBJ1-2; 9 bases line up with TRBD1. The CDR3 extends over 14 amino acids. The V and J ends lost 1 base and 6 bases, in that order; junction bases with no gene match: 3. CDR1 is LGHNA, CDR2 YNFKEQ, per germline. The CDR3 coding sequence is TGTGCCAGCAGCCAAGGGGACAGGGATGATGGCTACACCTTC. Residues: CASSQGDRDDGYTF.

This clone has just a few counts. The rearrangement links TRBV10-3 to TRBJ1-2, with 10 bases fitting TRBD1. V dropped 2 bases and J dropped 7; count of bases not matched to a gene: 7. Germline V CDR1 and CDR2: ENHRY, SYGVKD. The CDR3 spans 15 residues. The CDR3 nucleotides read TGTGCCATCAGTGAGCTAGACAGGGGGCGAGGTGGCTACACCTTC. It specifies CAISELDRGRGGYTF.

The chain couples TRBV7-2 to TRBJ1-5; 7 nucleotides match TRBD1. The CDR3 extends over 14 amino acids. The germline V gene has CDR1 SGHTA and CDR2 FQGNSA. Trimming cost V 5 bases and J 7 bases; bases outside gene matches: 8. CDR3 protein: CASSMTGSGQPQHF. In nucleotides, the CDR3 is TGTGCCAGCAGCATGACAGGGTCAGGGCAGCCCCAGCATTTT.

The sample holds a few counts of this clone. The gene calls are TRBV7-9 and TRBJ2-7; 9 bases are shared with TRBD1. The CDR3 length is 15 residues. Germline lookup yields CDR1 SEHNR and CDR2 FQNEAQ (reference sequence). Trimming cost V 5 bases and J 5 bases; bases outside gene matches: 10. CDR3 loop: CASSHRDRVSNEQYF. In DNA form, the CDR3 reads TGTGCCAGCAGCCACCGGGACAGGGTAAGCAACGAGCAGTACTTC.

The chain has TRBV6-5 and TRBJ1-1, with a weak D call TRBD1 (5 bases). The germline CDR1 and CDR2 sequences are MNHEY and SVGAGI. The ends were cut back, 0 bases at V and 2 bases at J, with 13 bases in the middle. CDR3 length equals 16 residues. CDR3 loop: CASSYSRGRVNTEAFF. CDR3 nucleotides: TGTGCCAGCAGTTACTCTCGTGGCAGGGTAAACACTGAAGCTTTCTTT.

This clone has more than one count but fewer than ten. The chain couples TRBV10-3 to TRBJ2-1; no clear D gene. Germline V gene sequence: CDR1 ENHRY, CDR2 SYGVKD. The length of the CDR3 is 15 residues. Trimming removed 8 bases at V and 3 bases at J, with 17 bases between. In nucleotides, the CDR3 is TGTGCCATCGGCCCGGGTAGCAGCAGCTACAATGAGCAGTTCTTC. This encodes CAIGPGSSSYNEQFF.

The table lists this clone with a few counts. V usage is TRBV9 and J usage is TRBJ2-7; TRBD1 aligns across 7 bases. V lost 4 bases to trimming and J lost 6 bases; unmatched junction nucleotides: 10. This CDR3 has 14 residues. Germline CDR1 is SGDLS and CDR2 is YYNGEE. The CDR3 nucleotides are TGTGCCAGCAGCCCCGGTACAGGGGCTGGCGAGCAGTACTTC. Its translation: CASSPGTGAGEQYF. The full variable domain, rest sourced from reference TRBV9 and TRBJ2-7, is DSGVTQTPKHLITATGQRVTLRCSPRSGDLSVYWYQQSLDQGLQFLIQYYNGEERAKGNILERFSAQQFPDLHSELNLSSLELGDSALYFCASSPGTGAGEQYFGPGTRLTVT.

The chain recombines TRBV9 with TRBJ1-4; 8 nucleotides align to TRBD1. This CDR3 spans 15 amino acids. After removal of 2 bases from V and 5 bases from J, the junction contained 5 bases not matched to a gene. CDR1 and CDR2 from the germline V gene are SGDLS and YYNGEE. CDR3 residues: CASSVFGTGNEKLFF. The CDR3 nucleotides read TGTGCCAGCAGCGTCTTTGGGACAGGCAATGAAAAACTGTTTTTT.

Comments on this clone: The junction shows a germline mismatch at one end, possibly a read error. The chain has TRBV5-1 and TRBJ2-7; D call uncertain. This CDR3 is built from 13 residues. Per germline, CDR1 SGHRS and CDR2 YFSETQ. The CDR3 here is CAGSLSSGYEQYF. DNA for the CDR3: TGCGCCGGCAGCTTGTCGTCGGGCTACGAGCAGTACTTC.

This clone appeared a few times. This chain connects TRBV5-1 to TRBJ2-3, with D possibly matching TRBD2 (6 bases). This CDR3 spans 16 amino acids. The ends were cut back, 4 bases at V and 0 bases at J, with 15 bases in the middle. CDR1 SGHRS and CDR2 YFSETQ come from the germline V gene. Here the CDR3 DNA reads TGCGCCAGCAGCGCCGGGACTCTCTCTAGCACAGATACGCAGTATTTT. It yields the protein CASSAGTLSSTDTQYF.

V usage is TRBV21-1 and J usage is TRBJ2-7; TRBD1 reflects the table's D call only, with no check against the DNA. TRBV21-1 is designated a pseudogene. CDR3 size: 15 residues. The CDR3 sequence: CASSNDSDRGYEQYF. CDR3 coding DNA: TGTGCCAGCAGCAATGACTCGGACAGGGGCTACGAGCAGTACTTC.

The V call is TRBV27, the J call TRBJ2-5; maybe TRBD1 (6 bases). V was pared by 4 bases and J by 2 bases, with 17 bases between. The CDR3 has 16 residues. The germline V gene encodes CDR1 MNHEY and CDR2 SMNVEV (reference sequence). Written as DNA, the CDR3 is TGTGCCAGCAGTTCCACGACAGGACTGATACAAGAGACCCAGTACTTC. This encodes CASSSTTGLIQETQYF.

J is TRBJ2-7 and V is TRBV2; 7 bases are a match to TRBD1. Germline V gene sequence: CDR1 SNHLY, CDR2 FYNNEI. This CDR3 spans 13 amino acids. Trimming at V came to 10 bases and at J to 3 bases, leaving 9 bases not matched to a gene. DNA of the CDR3: TGTGCCACTTCACAGGGGCCCTTCTACGAGCAGTACTTC. Protein product: CATSQGPFYEQYF.

The chain recombines TRBV10-3 with TRBJ1-1; 9 bases agree with TRBD1. J lost 6 bases, V lost 11 bases, and 10 bases had no gene match. This CDR3 is 13 amino acids long. CDR1 and CDR2 from the germline V gene are ENHRY and SYGVKD. The CDR3 reads CAGKKQGASEAFF. The DNA for the CDR3 is TGTGCCGGCAAAAAACAGGGGGCGTCTGAAGCTTTCTTT.

V usage is TRBV7-9 and J usage is TRBJ2-7; D possibly corresponds to TRBD1 (5 bases). The CDR3 sequence is 16 residues long. Germline V gene lookup returns CDR1 SEHNR and CDR2 FQNEAQ (reference sequence). V gave up 3 bases and J gave up 3 bases, with 18 bases separating them. The CDR3 bases are TGTGCCAGCAGCTTGTCGGAAGGGGCGATATTCTACGAGCAGTACTTC. This codes for CASSLSEGAIFYEQYF.

This clone was detected only a few times. The gene calls are TRBV5-1 and TRBJ1-5; D remains ambiguous. Germline values: CDR1 SGHRS, CDR2 YFSETQ. Trimming stripped 4 bases from V and 3 bases from J, with 17 bases between. The CDR3 runs to 16 residues. CDR3 region: CASSHRRGRYNQPQHF. CDR3 nucleotides: TGCGCCAGCAGCCACCGTCGTGGCAGGTACAATCAGCCCCAGCATTTT. The full variable domain, in which reference TRBV5-1 and TRBJ1-5 provide the parts outside the CDR3, is KAGVTQTPRYLIKTRGQQVTLSCSPISGHRSVSWYQQTPGQGLQFLFEYFSETQRNKGNFPGRFSGRQFSNSRSEMNVSTLELGDSALYLCASSHRRGRYNQPQHFGDGTRLSIL.

This clone came up a few times. This chain joins TRBV5-1 and TRBJ1-5; D gene ambiguous. The CDR3 is 13 amino acids. CDR1 SGHRS and CDR2 YFSETQ come from the germline V gene. Trimming took off 0 bases at V and 4 bases at J, with 5 bases between the two ends. The chain's CDR3 is CASSLDQNQPQHF. CDR3 coding DNA: TGCGCCAGCAGCTTGGACCAGAATCAGCCCCAGCATTTT.

This clone showed up just a few times. This CDR3 is CASSDGLAGGYEQYF. As DNA, the CDR3 is TGCGCCAGCAGTGACGGACTAGCGGGAGGATACGAGCAGTACTTC. This sequence joins TRBV10-2 and TRBJ2-7; TRBD2 matches 14 bases. Germline-derived CDR1 and CDR2 are WSHSY and SAAADI. This CDR3 spans 15 amino acids. Germline trimming cut 3 bases from V and 4 bases from J; bases unmatched to any gene: 2.

This chain connects TRBV2 to TRBJ2-3; D call uncertain. V shed 1 base and J shed 3 bases, with 5 bases lying between them. Germline assignment: CDR1 SNHLY and CDR2 FYNNEI. The CDR3 loop spans 13 amino acids. CDR3 bases: TGTGCCAGCAGTGAAGTTCGGACAGATACGCAGTATTTT. As protein: CASSEVRTDTQYF.

This rearrangement joins TRBV10-3 to TRBJ2-7; the D gene is possibly TRBD2 (6 bases). The CDR3 has 16 residues. V was clipped by 3 bases and J by 0 bases, with 15 bases between them. The germline V gene has CDR1 ENHRY and CDR2 SYGVKD. The DNA for the CDR3 is TGTGCCATCAGTGACGAGGCTAGCGCAGGCTCCTACGAGCAGTACTTC. Residues: CAISDEASAGSYEQYF.

In its sample, this clone was seen a few times. The chain couples TRBV7-2 to TRBJ1-1, with D possibly being TRBD1 (5 bases). V was pared by 2 bases and J by 1 base, with 8 bases between. Looked up from germline, CDR1 is SGHTA and CDR2 is FQGNSA. This CDR3 contains 14 residues. The CDR3 DNA reads TGTGCCAGCAGCTTATCCAGGGCGAACACTGAAGCTTTCTTT. Translation gives CASSLSRANTEAFF.

The chain is built from TRBV7-6 and TRBJ1-1, with a possible D match to TRBD1 (6 bases). V was cut by 1 base and J by 1 base, with 10 bases left in between. CDR3 length: 15 residues. From germline, CDR1 is SGHVS and CDR2 FNYEAQ. CDR3 sequence (DNA): TGTGCCAGCAGCTTAGATCCGGACAGGAACACTGAAGCTTTCTTT. Its protein product is CASSLDPDRNTEAFF.